The 4 T cell receptor beta chains reported below all come from one sample, sequenced in a study of CD8+ T cells in alopecia areata. Indicated treatment: oral pan-JAK inhibitor, 5-10 mg twice daily. Extraction of RNA preceded its reverse transcription into cDNA, which served as the sequencing template. Generated by immunoSEQ multiplex PCR, the TCRdb table keeps only in-frame clones and is missing some. Among about 74,000 clones listed, 25% to 35% were seen once. The material sequenced was CD8+ T cells sorted from blood, taken at week 4, from a patient treated with tofacitinib. These receptors were collected from a human donor with alopecia areata.

A remark on this clone: This same CDR3 is encoded by further DNA sequences in the sample. The CDR3 DNA is TGCAGCGTTGAAGGTGGGAGGTACAATGAGCAGTTCTTC. Translated, it gives CSVEGGRYNEQFF. J is TRBJ2-1 and V is TRBV29-1; TRBD2 might be the D (6 bases). The V gene's germline CDR1 is SQVTM and CDR2 ANQGSEA. This CDR3 has 13 amino acids. Between the trimmed V and J ends, which lost 1 base and 4 bases, there was a span of 8 bases.

In this sample, this clone turned up a few times. The rearrangement links TRBV7-9 to TRBJ1-1, with D perhaps TRBD1 (6 bases). The V end lost 4 bases, the J end lost 3 bases, and 18 bases lay between the germline ends. This CDR3 contains 16 residues. Per germline, CDR1 SEHNR and CDR2 FQNEAQ (reference sequence). The CDR3 sequence is CASSSTEQGIDTEAFF. DNA for the CDR3: TGTGCCAGCAGCTCAACGGAACAGGGAATCGACACTGAAGCTTTCTTT.

CDR3: CASSLRQENQPQHF. The CDR3 DNA follows: TGTGCCAGCAGTTTACGGCAGGAAAATCAGCCCCAGCATTTT. The chain couples TRBV27 to TRBJ1-5; D is uncertain. The CDR3 consists of 14 residues. Germline CDR1 is MNHEY and CDR2 is SMNVEV (reference sequence). The ends were cut back, 2 bases at V and 4 bases at J, with 9 bases in the middle.

This clone has more than one count but fewer than ten. CDR3 amino acids: CASEVGWNQPQHF. DNA of the CDR3: TGTGCCAGCGAGGTGGGGTGGAATCAGCCCCAGCATTTT. This chain joins TRBV19 and TRBJ1-5; D unresolved. V was cut by 9 bases and J by 4 bases, with 13 bases left in between. The CDR3 loop spans 13 amino acids. Per germline, CDR1 LNHDA and CDR2 SQIVND (reference sequence).